Shown below are 21 T cell receptor beta chains from a single sample sequenced in a study of T cell responses to AZD1222 COVID-19 vaccine. The method was immunoSEQ multiplex PCR; TCRdb's version includes in-frame clones alone and lacks a portion of them. The sample holds 95,000 to 100,000 clones, almost 90% seen once. Sequencing used peripheral blood, obtained 28 days after the second AZD1222 dose. The receptors come from an adult who received the AZD1222 COVID-19 vaccine.

The count of this clone is one. The chain couples TRBV5-1 to TRBJ2-7; D not resolved. There are 13 residues in the CDR3. Germline assignment: CDR1 SGHRS and CDR2 YFSETQ. The V end was cut by 0 bases, the J end by 4 bases, with 8 bases between. The CDR3 coding sequence is TGCGCCAGCAGCTTGGTTGCGCAGTACGAGCAGTACTTC. It encodes CASSLVAQYEQYF.

The chain carries TRBV2 and TRBJ1-2, with D possibly being TRBD1 (6 bases). The CDR3 runs to 15 residues. The germline V gene has CDR1 SNHLY and CDR2 FYNNEI. V lost 6 bases and J 4 bases, leaving 18 bases between the germline ends. The CDR3 nucleotides are TGTGCCAGCAGCGTCGAAGTACAGGGCCCCTATGGCTACACCTTC. It yields the protein CASSVEVQGPYGYTF.

The chain uses TRBV2 and TRBJ1-2, with 7 bases aligning to TRBD1. The V gene's germline CDR1 is SNHLY and CDR2 FYNNEI. This CDR3 comprises 12 residues. V lost 6 bases, J lost 3 bases, and 1 base stayed unmatched. CDR3 bases: TGTGCCAGCAGCACAGGGGACTATGGCTACACCTTC. This codes for CASSTGDYGYTF.

The chain carries TRBV7-6 and TRBJ2-3; 14 bases match TRBD2. J lost 6 bases, V lost 3 bases, and 8 bases had no gene match. CDR3 length: 17 amino acids. Germline V gene lookup returns CDR1 SGHVS and CDR2 FNYEAQ. As DNA, the CDR3 is TGTGCCAGCAGCTTGGGCGGCGGGACTAGCGGGAGTGATACGCAGTATTTT. Translated, it gives CASSLGGGTSGSDTQYF.

The chain is built from TRBV2 and TRBJ1-1; D unresolved. The ends were cut back, 6 bases at V and 3 bases at J, with 17 bases in the middle. The CDR3 length is 15 residues. CDR1 SNHLY and CDR2 FYNNEI come from the germline V gene. The CDR3 nucleotides read TGTGCCAGCAGATTGCGAGCGACGGGTGACACTGAAGCTTTCTTT. Protein sequence: CASRLRATGDTEAFF. The whole variable domain, remainder taken from reference TRBV2 and TRBJ1-1, is EPEVTQTPSHQVTQMGQEVILRCVPISNHLYFYWYRQILGQKVEFLVSFYNNEISEKSEIFDDQFSVERPDGSNFTLKIRSTKLEDSAMYFCASRLRATGDTEAFFGQGTRLTVV.

This clone was picked up one time. This chain's CDR3 is CASSLAAGVGEKLFF. As DNA, the CDR3 is TGTGCCAGCAGCTTGGCGGCAGGGGTGGGTGAAAAACTGTTTTTT. The chain has TRBV5-4 and TRBJ1-4, with D possibly being TRBD1 (6 bases). The CDR3 has 15 residues. The V end was cut by 0 bases, the J end by 7 bases, with 13 bases between. Germline V gene data show CDR1 as SGHNT and CDR2 as YYREEE (reference sequence).

The chain recombines TRBV5-4 with TRBJ2-4; 7 positions agree with TRBD1. The trim removed 4 bases at V and 8 bases at J, leaving 6 bases unmatched. The germline CDR1 and CDR2 sequences are SGHNT and YYREEE (reference sequence). This CDR3 has 13 residues. The CDR3 region has the DNA TGTGCCAGCAGCATACAGGGGCGCGACATTCAGTACTTC. This encodes CASSIQGRDIQYF. The complete variable domain, with remaining parts taken from reference TRBV5-4 and TRBJ2-4, reads ETGVTQSPTHLIKTRGQQVTLRCSSQSGHNTVSWYQQALGQGPQFIFQYYREEENGRGNFPPRFSGLQFPNYSSELNVNALELDDSALYLCASSIQGRDIQYFGAGTRLSVL.

This CDR3 reads CASSRDRPDEAFF. The CDR3 nucleotides read TGCGCCAGCAGCCGCGACAGGCCTGATGAAGCTTTCTTT. V and J are TRBV5-1 and TRBJ1-1, with D perhaps TRBD1 (6 bases). The V gene's germline CDR1 is SGHRS and CDR2 YFSETQ. V was shortened by 4 bases and J by 7 bases, with 14 bases between the two germline ends. This CDR3 is built from 13 residues.

This chain uses TRBV5-4 with TRBJ2-5; 11 bases line up with TRBD2. The V segment lost 4 bases and the J segment 12 bases; nucleotides outside the gene matches: 8. Germline CDR1 is SGHNT and CDR2 is YYREEE (reference sequence). This CDR3 region has 13 residues. CDR3 nucleotide sequence: TGTGCCAGCAGCACTATTAGCGGGAGGGCCAAGTACTTC. As protein: CASSTISGRAKYF. Combining the CDR3 with reference TRBV5-4 and TRBJ2-5 gives the whole variable domain ETGVTQSPTHLIKTRGQQVTLRCSSQSGHNTVSWYQQALGQGPQFIFQYYREEENGRGNFPPRFSGLQFPNYSSELNVNALELDDSALYLCASSTISGRAKYFGPGTRLLVL.

The V call is TRBV11-2, the J call TRBJ2-7, with TRBD1 identical over 7 bases. The CDR3 consists of 12 residues. J gave up 6 bases and V 4 bases, and 3 bases lay outside the gene matches. CDR1 SGHAT and CDR2 FQNNGV come from the germline V gene. The CDR3 region is CASSSRTGEQYF. CDR3 nucleotides: TGTGCCAGCAGCTCCCGGACAGGCGAGCAGTACTTC.

The chain combines TRBV6-5 with TRBJ1-1, with D possibly TRBD1 on 5 matching bases. CDR3 length equals 14 residues. The ends were cut back, 8 bases at V and 2 bases at J, with 15 bases in the middle. Germline CDR1 reads MNHEY; CDR2 reads SVGAGI. CDR3 residues: CASLSRTRNTEAFF. The CDR3 nucleotides are TGTGCCAGCCTAAGTCGGACACGAAACACTGAAGCTTTCTTT.

In this sample, this clone turned up once. Other DNA sequences in the same sample also yield this CDR3. The rearrangement links TRBV29-1 to TRBJ1-5; D uncertain. The CDR3 loop spans 14 amino acids. Germline CDR1 and CDR2: SQVTM and ANQGSEA. V was cut by 4 bases and J by 1 base, with 11 bases left in between. CDR3 in DNA: TGCAGCGTTGTGGTGGATGGCAGCAATCAGCCCCAGCATTTT. Its translation: CSVVVDGSNQPQHF. Variable domain in full (rest from reference TRBV29-1 and TRBJ1-5): SAVISQKPSRDICQRGTSLTIQCQVDSQVTMMFWYRQQPGQSLTLIATANQGSEATYESGFVIDKFPISRPNLTFSTLTVSNMSPEDSSIYLCSVVVDGSNQPQHFGDGTRLSIL.

The chain links TRBV5-1 to TRBJ1-3; D gene uncertain. The germline V and J ends were trimmed by 0 bases and 3 bases, with 13 bases remaining between them. CDR1 and CDR2 (germline): SGHRS, YFSETQ. The CDR3 runs to 16 residues. The CDR3 DNA reads as TGCGCCAGCAGCTTGGCGTCCGGCAGTTATGGAAACACCATATATTTT. Protein product: CASSLASGSYGNTIYF.

The chain recombines TRBV5-4 with TRBJ2-7; 12 bases align to TRBD2. CDR1 and CDR2 (germline): SGHNT, YYREEE (reference sequence). This CDR3 contains 15 residues. With V trimmed by 0 bases and J by 2 bases, 0 bases remained unmatched. CDR3 in amino acids: CASSLGTSGTYEQYF. The CDR3 DNA reads as TGTGCCAGCAGCTTGGGGACTAGCGGGACCTACGAGCAGTACTTC.

This chain connects TRBV5-4 to TRBJ1-1; D gene uncertain. V lost 3 bases, J lost 3 bases, and 9 bases lay in between. The CDR3 covers 13 residues. Germline values: CDR1 SGHNT, CDR2 YYREEE (reference sequence). Written as DNA, the CDR3 is TGTGCCAGCAGCTCCCGGCCCGACACTGAAGCTTTCTTT. Translation: CASSSRPDTEAFF.

The rearrangement links TRBV5-1 to TRBJ2-3; D not resolved. The length of the CDR3 is 15 residues. Trimming shortened V by 1 base and J by 0 bases, and 9 bases separated the two germline ends. CDR1 SGHRS and CDR2 YFSETQ come from the germline V gene. CDR3 sequence reads: CASSLTLPSTDTQYF. In nucleotides, the CDR3 is TGCGCCAGCAGCTTGACCTTACCTAGCACAGATACGCAGTATTTT.

The V gene is TRBV5-6, the J gene TRBJ2-7, with TRBD1 matching over 9 bases. The ends lost 2 bases at V and 3 bases at J; junction bases unmatched: 3. Germline CDR1 SGHDT, CDR2 YYEEEE. The CDR3 consists of 14 residues. CDR3 sequence reads: CASSFRDRVYEQYF. CDR3 coding DNA: TGTGCCAGCAGCTTCCGGGACAGGGTCTACGAGCAGTACTTC.

This chain uses TRBV20-1 with TRBJ1-2, with 7 bases identical to TRBD1. This CDR3 is built from 13 residues. Germline V gene data show CDR1 as DFQATT and CDR2 as SNEGSKA (reference sequence). V was clipped by 3 bases and J by 6 bases; unmatched bases: 7. CDR3 region: CSASPTGNDGYTF. In DNA form, the CDR3 reads TGCAGTGCTAGTCCGACAGGGAACGATGGCTACACCTTC.

The chain is built from TRBV3-1 (or the pseudogene TRBV3-2) and TRBJ2-2, with D unclear. The germline V gene encodes CDR1 LGHDT and CDR2 YNNKEL (reference sequence). V lost 5 bases and J 6 bases, leaving 10 bases between the germline ends. The CDR3 runs to 13 residues. CDR3 region: CASSIRLSGELFF. In DNA, the CDR3 is TGTGCCAGCAGCATTCGACTTTCCGGGGAGCTGTTTTTT.

The rearrangement uses TRBV5-1 and TRBJ1-2; TRBD1 aligns across 7 bases. The CDR3 sequence is 15 residues long. Germline CDR1 reads SGHRS; CDR2 reads YFSETQ. With 4 bases clipped from V and 8 bases from J, the junction kept 14 bases outside the gene matches. CDR3 amino acids: CASSLGQAQQGGYTF. Written as DNA, the CDR3 is TGCGCCAGCAGCCTAGGACAGGCTCAGCAGGGAGGCTACACCTTC.

The CDR3 DNA is TGTGCCAGCAGCTTAGGGGCCAACCGGGACAGCAATGAGCAGTTCTTC. It is translated as CASSLGANRDSNEQFF. This rearrangement joins TRBV7-8 to TRBJ2-1; 7 bases fit TRBD1. Germline lookup yields CDR1 SGHVS and CDR2 FQNEAQ. With V trimmed by 1 base and J by 6 bases, 9 bases remained unmatched. The CDR3 is made up of 16 amino acids.